The clone carrying this T cell receptor (beta chain) was picked up a small number of times. A v3.0 immunoSEQ assay was performed at survey level. Here immunoSEQ multiplex PCR was the method, and the copy in TCRdb shows in-frame clones only, minus some. Here the sample spans around 35,000 clones, about three quarters being singletons. The J segment lost 3 bases and the V segment lost 7 bases, leaving 4 bases of the junction unmatched. The CDR3 runs 12 residues. Germline V gene sequence: CDR1 SGHNT, CDR2 YYREEE (reference sequence). The sample comes from a study of long-term antiretroviral therapy in people with HIV.

Sequenced material: unsorted PBMCs, taken 3.1 years after starting antiretroviral therapy. The sequence derives from a woman aged 45-65 years with HIV. The rearrangement joins TRBV5-4 to TRBJ2-7; TRBD2 matches at 7 bases. In nucleotides, the CDR3 is TGTGCCAGCGGGAGGGTGGGCTACGAGCAGTACTTC. This encodes CASGRVGYEQYF. The full variable domain, its missing parts supplied by reference TRBV5-4 and TRBJ2-7, is ETGVTQSPTHLIKTRGQQVTLRCSSQSGHNTVSWYQQALGQGPQFIFQYYREEENGRGNFPPRFSGLQFPNYSSELNVNALELDDSALYLCASGRVGYEQYFGPGTRLTVT.